These 27 T cell receptor beta chains share one sample of origin, sequenced in a study of T cell responses to AZD1222 COVID-19 vaccine (TCRdb year 2021). The meaning of the sample's time point label: baseline before first vaccination. The library was made by the immunoSEQ multiplex PCR assay. TCRdb took this table from immuneACCESS and kept in-frame rearrangements with V and J called. Such tables lack part of the clones; where checked against another copy, unresolved V genes explain under half of the gap, and the rest is unexplained. The sample table shows about 110,000 clones, and about 90% are seen once. The ten most abundant clones make up approximately 7.9% of the sample. Sequencing was performed on peripheral blood, taken on day 0 of AZD1222 vaccination. Receptor source: an adult in good health.

The V and J genes are TRBV27 and TRBJ2-2; D is possibly TRBD1 (6 bases). V lost 1 base, J lost 5 bases, and 17 bases lay in between. There are 17 residues in the CDR3. Germline CDR1 is MNHEY and CDR2 is SMNVEV (reference sequence). DNA of the CDR3: TGTGCCAGCAGTTTATTTTCGATAAGGACAGCTACCGGGGAGCTGTTTTTT. This sequence encodes CASSLFSIRTATGELFF.

CDR3 loop: CASSGGLGHNEQFF. DNA of the CDR3: TGTGCCAGCAGTGGGGGACTAGGCCACAATGAGCAGTTCTTC. The gene calls are TRBV2 and TRBJ2-1; 8 bases match TRBD2. The CDR3 spans 14 residues. V lost 4 bases to trimming and J lost 5 bases; unmatched junction nucleotides: 4. Germline CDR1 is SNHLY and CDR2 is FYNNEI.

The chain is built from TRBV11-2 and TRBJ2-2; 9 bases match TRBD2. Germline CDR1 SGHAT, CDR2 FQNNGV. The length of the CDR3 is 15 residues. V lost 5 bases and J lost 1; bases outside the gene matches: 2. CDR3 bases: TGTGCCAGCAGCCCAGCGGGGGGGAACACCGGGGAGCTGTTTTTT. The encoded protein is CASSPAGGNTGELFF.

The chain carries TRBV6-5 and TRBJ2-2; D uncertain. This CDR3 comprises 16 residues. Germline CDR1 is MNHEY and CDR2 is SVGAGI. V was clipped by 0 bases and J by 4 bases, with 12 bases between them. Here the CDR3 reads CASSYSWAPPTGELFF. Here the CDR3 DNA reads TGTGCCAGCAGTTACTCCTGGGCGCCACCCACCGGGGAGCTGTTTTTT.

The chain employs TRBV20-1 and TRBJ1-3; 7 nucleotides align to TRBD1. CDR3 length: 15 amino acids. The junction had 5 bases not matched to a gene; V was cut back by 3 bases and J by 0 bases. CDR1 DFQATT and CDR2 SNEGSKA come from the germline V gene (reference sequence). CDR3 sequence (DNA): TGCAGTGCTAGTGGGGGACAGAGCTCTGGAAACACCATATATTTT. Translation gives CSASGGQSSGNTIYF.

This chain links TRBV9 with TRBJ1-1; D remains ambiguous. This CDR3 spans 15 amino acids. Germline V gives CDR1 SGDLS, CDR2 YYNGEE. V was cut by 4 bases and J by 4 bases, with 17 bases left in between. The CDR3: CASSPHNPRATEAFF. As DNA, the CDR3 is TGTGCCAGCAGCCCGCACAACCCTCGGGCCACTGAAGCTTTCTTT. The full variable domain, with the rest looked up from reference TRBV9 and TRBJ1-1, is DSGVTQTPKHLITATGQRVTLRCSPRSGDLSVYWYQQSLDQGLQFLIQYYNGEERAKGNILERFSAQQFPDLHSELNLSSLELGDSALYFCASSPHNPRATEAFFGQGTRLTVV.

The chain joins TRBV7-9 to TRBJ1-5; D unclear. The CDR3 consists of 14 residues. V lost 2 bases and J 0 bases, leaving 5 bases between the germline ends. From germline, CDR1 is SEHNR and CDR2 FQNEAQ (reference sequence). CDR3 residues: CASSLKDSNQPQHF. The CDR3 DNA follows: TGTGCCAGCAGCTTAAAGGATAGCAATCAGCCCCAGCATTTT. The variable domain in full, completed from reference TRBV7-9 and TRBJ1-5, reads DTGVSQNPRHKITKRGQNVTFRCDPISEHNRLYWYRQTLGQGPEFLTYFQNEAQLEKSRLLSDRFSAERPKGSFSTLEIQRTEQGDSAMYLCASSLKDSNQPQHFGDGTRLSIL.

The chain carries TRBV10-3 and TRBJ2-5, with 9 bases lining up with TRBD2. The CDR3 is made up of 16 amino acids. Germline CDR1 ENHRY, CDR2 SYGVKD. J lost 3 bases, V lost 6 bases, and 11 bases had no gene match. The DNA of the CDR3 is TGTGCCATCAGCCCCGGTGGGGCGGGGGGGGAAGAGACCCAGTACTTC. It specifies CAISPGGAGGEETQYF.

The chain links TRBV27 to TRBJ2-7; D perhaps matches TRBD2 (6 bases). Per the germline V gene, CDR1 is MNHEY and CDR2 is SMNVEV (reference sequence). CDR3 length: 14 amino acids. V shed 6 bases and J shed 0 bases, with 12 bases lying between them. The CDR3, as DNA: TGTGCCAGCAGGGGCCTAGCGAGCTCCTACGAGCAGTACTTC. It is translated as CASRGLASSYEQYF.

V and J are TRBV13 and TRBJ2-3; 8 bases agree with TRBD1. Trimming at V came to 5 bases and at J to 0 bases, leaving 7 bases not matched to a gene. The CDR3 consists of 16 residues. Germline assignment: CDR1 PRHDT and CDR2 FYEKMQ (reference sequence). The CDR3 region has the DNA TGTGCCAGCAGCCCATCGGACAGGGCTAGCACAGATACGCAGTATTTT. It encodes CASSPSDRASTDTQYF.

This chain connects TRBV6-5 to TRBJ1-5; D gene ambiguous. Trimming pared 4 bases from V and 3 bases from J, leaving 10 bases between. CDR3 length equals 14 residues. Germline-derived CDR1 and CDR2 are MNHEY and SVGAGI. The CDR3 DNA reads as TGTGCCAGCAGTTTGACCCAGGCCAATCAGCCCCAGCATTTT. It is translated as CASSLTQANQPQHF.

The chain joins TRBV15 to TRBJ2-7; no firm D call. V lost 0 bases, J lost 4 bases, and 4 bases lay in between. CDR1 is LNHNV, CDR2 YYDKDF, per germline (reference sequence). CDR3 length: 12 residues. CDR3 nucleotides: TGTGCCACCAGCAGAGAGGGGTACGAGCAGTACTTC. This codes for CATSREGYEQYF.

CDR3 sequence (DNA): TGTGCCAGCACCCCCTCGGTGGGTCGGACTGAAGCTTTCTTT. Translating it yields CASTPSVGRTEAFF. V is TRBV7-2 and J is TRBJ1-1; D is ambiguous. The V gene's germline CDR1 is SGHTA and CDR2 FQGNSA. Trimming pared 7 bases from V and 5 bases from J, leaving 17 bases between. The CDR3 consists of 14 residues.

The gene calls are TRBV29-1 and TRBJ1-1; 11 nucleotides line up with TRBD1. V lost 5 bases to trimming and J lost 0 bases; unmatched junction nucleotides: 8. The V gene's germline CDR1 is SQVTM and CDR2 ANQGSEA. The CDR3 totals 16 residues. The CDR3 sequence is CSVHNRGQGVNTEAFF. As DNA, the CDR3 is TGCAGCGTTCATAACCGGGGACAGGGGGTGAACACTGAAGCTTTCTTT.

The chain combines TRBV5-1 with TRBJ2-1; D may be TRBD2 (7 bases). Germline V gene data show CDR1 as SGHRS and CDR2 as YFSETQ. V was pared by 0 bases and J by 2 bases, with 9 bases between. The CDR3 has 15 residues. The CDR3 spells CASSLVGGPYNEQFF. In nucleotides, the CDR3 is TGCGCCAGCAGCTTGGTCGGGGGGCCCTACAATGAGCAGTTCTTC.

The chain combines TRBV9 with TRBJ1-3, with 8 positions matching TRBD1. Trimming cost V 3 bases and J 1 base; bases outside gene matches: 3. CDR3 length: 15 amino acids. Germline CDR1 reads SGDLS; CDR2 reads YYNGEE. In DNA, the CDR3 is TGTGCCAGCAGCGGGACAGGGAAATCTGGAAACACCATATATTTT. The encoded protein is CASSGTGKSGNTIYF.

The genes are TRBV20-1 and TRBJ2-1; 7 bases line up with TRBD1. The CDR3 loop spans 12 amino acids. Germline trimming cut 3 bases from V and 5 bases from J; bases unmatched to any gene: 1. Germline CDR1 DFQATT, CDR2 SNEGSKA (reference sequence). Here the CDR3 DNA reads TGCAGTGCTAGTCAGGGGGACAATGAGCAGTTCTTC. Its protein product is CSASQGDNEQFF.

This clone has a handful of counts. V and J are TRBV11-3 and TRBJ2-1, with a tentative D call TRBD1 (5 bases). CDR1 SGHNT and CDR2 YENEEA come from the germline V gene. This CDR3 has 14 residues. V was clipped by 6 bases and J by 9 bases, with 18 bases between them. The CDR3 DNA reads as TGTGCCAGCAGTATAGGGGCAGCCCAAGTTGAGCAGTTCTTC. This gives the protein CASSIGAAQVEQFF.

The chain carries TRBV7-2 and TRBJ1-5; unclear D gene. V was clipped by 1 base and J by 6 bases, with 13 bases between them. Per germline, CDR1 SGHTA and CDR2 FQGNSA. This CDR3 region has 15 residues. This CDR3 is CASSLVGGMAQPQHF. The CDR3 region has the DNA TGTGCCAGCAGCTTAGTGGGAGGGATGGCTCAGCCCCAGCATTTT.

This chain's CDR3 is CASSLVGGVSSPLHF. The CDR3 DNA follows: TGTGCCAGCAGCTTGGTGGGGGGTGTGAGTTCACCCCTCCACTTT. The V call is TRBV7-8, the J call TRBJ1-6; D might be TRBD1 (5 bases). V gave up 3 bases and J gave up 9 bases, with 15 bases separating them. Germline V CDR1 and CDR2: SGHVS, FQNEAQ. The CDR3 contains 15 residues. The whole variable domain, remainder taken from reference TRBV7-8 and TRBJ1-6, is GAGVSQSPRYKVAKRGQDVALRCDPISGHVSLFWYQQALGQGPEFLTYFQNEAQLDKSGLPSDRFFAERPEGSVSTLKIQRTQQEDSAVYLCASSLVGGVSSPLHFGNGTRLTVT.

The J gene is TRBJ2-2, the V gene TRBV4-1; unclear D gene. Germline CDR1 and CDR2: MGHRA and YSYEKL. The CDR3 has 14 residues. The V end was cut by 0 bases, the J end by 7 bases, with 9 bases between. The CDR3 nucleotides read TGCGCCAGCAGCCAAGAATATGGCGGCGGGGAGCTGTTTTTT. This gives the protein CASSQEYGGGELFF.

The genes are TRBV18 and TRBJ1-1; TRBD1 matches 8 bases. The CDR3 extends over 16 amino acids. V was pared by 5 bases and J by 0 bases, with 8 bases of the junction left unmatched. Germline CDR1 KGHSH, CDR2 LQKENI. The CDR3 coding sequence is TGTGCCAGCTCAGGGACAGGTAGGGGAATGAACACTGAAGCTTTCTTT. Amino acids: CASSGTGRGMNTEAFF.

J is TRBJ1-1 and V is TRBV5-1; perhaps TRBD1 as D (5 bases). V lost 2 bases and J lost 4, with 12 bases in between. From germline, CDR1 is SGHRS and CDR2 YFSETQ. This CDR3 is 14 amino acids long. The CDR3 sequence: CASSFNEGSTEAFF. Written as DNA, the CDR3 is TGCGCCAGCAGCTTTAATGAGGGGAGCACTGAAGCTTTCTTT.

The chain joins TRBV19 to TRBJ2-2; a possible D gene is TRBD1 (5 bases). Trimming left V 4 bases short and J 0 bases short, with 12 bases between. The length of the CDR3 is 16 residues. In germline, CDR1 is LNHDA, CDR2 SQIVND (reference sequence). The CDR3 here is CASSTQGPANTGELFF. The CDR3 region has the DNA TGTGCCAGTAGTACGCAGGGTCCCGCGAACACCGGGGAGCTGTTTTTT.

The rearrangement joins TRBV9 to TRBJ2-1; D is perhaps TRBD2 (7 bases). The CDR3 runs 14 residues. V lost 2 bases, J lost 4 bases, and 10 bases lay in between. Germline V gives CDR1 SGDLS, CDR2 YYNGEE. As DNA, the CDR3 is TGTGCCAGCAGCGTGGGGGGGACATACAATGAGCAGTTCTTC. Protein product: CASSVGGTYNEQFF.

This sequence joins TRBV19 and TRBJ1-3; D is unresolved. Germline CDR1 reads LNHDA; CDR2 reads SQIVND (reference sequence). Trimming removed 7 bases from V and 0 bases from J, with 4 bases in between. CDR3 length: 12 residues. DNA of the CDR3: TGTGCCAGTACCACCTCTGGAAACACCATATATTTT. Translating gives CASTTSGNTIYF.

The chain uses TRBV7-9 and TRBJ2-7, with 7 nucleotides matching TRBD2. The V and J ends lost 3 bases and 3 bases, in that order; junction bases with no gene match: 5. CDR1 is SEHNR and CDR2 is FQNEAQ in the germline V gene (reference sequence). The CDR3 length is 14 residues. In DNA, the CDR3 is TGTGCCAGCAGCTTGGGGGGGAGAAGCTACGAGCAGTACTTC. It yields the protein CASSLGGRSYEQYF.